The rows below give T cell receptor beta chains drawn from one sample of a study of cytomegalovirus exposure and HLA in healthy donors. Using immunoSEQ multiplex PCR, the repertoire was profiled, and TCRdb retains in-frame clones only, with some absent. The sample records roughly 140,000 clones, roughly four fifths being singletons. The sequencing input was PBMCs. The receptors were sampled from a woman in her forties or fifties in good health and CMV-seronegative. CDR3s include the opening cysteine and the closing phenylalanine or tryptophan. A D gene is named only where the DNA matches it firmly. Clone sizes are given selectively: once, few, many, or a class where the clone is expanded.

>.|.|TRBV9|TRBJ2-5
TGTGCCAGCAGCGTAGGACAGGGAGGAGAGACCCAGTACTTC
CASSVGQGGETQYF
>.|TRBD1|TRBV10-3|TRBJ1-2
TGTGCCATCTTGGGGGGCCTACAGGGGTCCCCAAACTATGGCTACACCTTC
CAILGGLQGSPNYGYTF
>.|TRBD1|TRBV5-1|TRBJ2-1
TGCGCCAGCAGCTTGTTCGGGAGACAGGGGGAGTCCGTCAATGAGCAGTTCTTC
CASSLFGRQGESVNEQFF
>.|TRBD1|TRBV28|TRBJ1-4
TGTGCCACGTTTTTACCAGGGGGCCGGGCTAATGAAAAACTGTTTTTT
CATFLPGGRANEKLFF
>.|TRBD1|TRBV5-1|TRBJ1-2
TGCGCCAGCAGCTTGGAAGGACAGGGGACCTATGGCTACACCTTC
CASSLEGQGTYGYTF
>.|TRBD1|TRBV7-9|TRBJ1-4
TGTGCCAGCAGCTTAGCGCAGGGGGCACACGAAAAACTGTTTTTT
CASSLAQGAHEKLFF
>.|.|TRBV5-5|TRBJ1-3
TGTGCCAGCAGCTTCCGACCAGAGGATCTCTCTGGAAACACCATATATTTT
CASSFRPEDLSGNTIYF
>once|TRBD1|TRBV29-1|TRBJ1-1
TGCAGCGCTGACAGGGGCTTGAACACTGAAGCTTTCTTT
CSADRGLNTEAFF
>.|.|TRBV5-1|TRBJ2-5
TGCGCCAGCGGCGTAGACAGTGAGTTGGAGACCCAGTACTTC
CASGVDSELETQYF
>.|.|TRBV2|TRBJ1-5
TGTGCCAGCAGTGTGGGGGCCAGCAATCAGCCCCAGCATTTT
CASSVGASNQPQHF
>.|TRBD1|TRBV5-1|TRBJ1-1
TGCGCCAGCATCCCCTGGACAGGAGTAAACACTGAAGCTTTCTTT
CASIPWTGVNTEAFF